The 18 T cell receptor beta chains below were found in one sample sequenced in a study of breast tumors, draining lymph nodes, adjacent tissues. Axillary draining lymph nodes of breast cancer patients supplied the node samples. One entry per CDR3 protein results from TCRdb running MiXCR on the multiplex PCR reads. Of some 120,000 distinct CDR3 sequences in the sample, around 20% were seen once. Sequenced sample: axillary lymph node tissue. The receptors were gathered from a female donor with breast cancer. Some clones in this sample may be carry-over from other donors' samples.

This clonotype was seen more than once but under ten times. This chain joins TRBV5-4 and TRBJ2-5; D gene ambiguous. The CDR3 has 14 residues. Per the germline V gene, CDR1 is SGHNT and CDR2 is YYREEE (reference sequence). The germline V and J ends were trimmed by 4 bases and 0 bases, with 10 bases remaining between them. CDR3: CASSKGWDQETQYF. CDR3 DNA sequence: TGTGCCAGCAGCAAAGGATGGGACCAAGAGACCCAGTACTTC. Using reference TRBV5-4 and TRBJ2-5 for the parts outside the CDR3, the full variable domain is ETGVTQSPTHLIKTRGQQVTLRCSSQSGHNTVSWYQQALGQGPQFIFQYYREEENGRGNFPPRFSGLQFPNYSSELNVNALELDDSALYLCASSKGWDQETQYFGPGTRLLVL.

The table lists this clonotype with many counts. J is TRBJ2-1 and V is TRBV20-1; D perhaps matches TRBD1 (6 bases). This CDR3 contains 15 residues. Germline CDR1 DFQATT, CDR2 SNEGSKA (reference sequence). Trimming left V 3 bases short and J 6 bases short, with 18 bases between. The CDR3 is CSASTPMGARNEQFF. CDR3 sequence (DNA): TGCAGTGCTAGTACCCCGATGGGGGCGCGCAATGAGCAGTTCTTC.

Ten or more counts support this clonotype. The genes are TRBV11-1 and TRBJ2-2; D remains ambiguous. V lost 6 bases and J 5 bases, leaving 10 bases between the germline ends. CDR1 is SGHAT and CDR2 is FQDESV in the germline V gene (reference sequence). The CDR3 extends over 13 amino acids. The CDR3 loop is CASSSPWTGELFF. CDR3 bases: TGTGCCAGCAGTTCACCGTGGACCGGGGAGCTGTTTTTT.

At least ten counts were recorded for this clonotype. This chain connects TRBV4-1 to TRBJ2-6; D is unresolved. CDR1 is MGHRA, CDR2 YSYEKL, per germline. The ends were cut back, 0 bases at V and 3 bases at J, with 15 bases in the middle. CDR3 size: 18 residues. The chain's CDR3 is CASSQEVARSIGANVLTF. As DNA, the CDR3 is TGCGCCAGCAGCCAAGAAGTGGCCCGCAGTATTGGGGCCAACGTCCTGACTTTC.

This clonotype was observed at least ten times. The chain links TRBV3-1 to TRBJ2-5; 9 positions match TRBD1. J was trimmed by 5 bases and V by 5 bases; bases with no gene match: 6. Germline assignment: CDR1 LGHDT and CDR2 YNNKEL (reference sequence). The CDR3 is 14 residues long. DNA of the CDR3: TGTGCCAGCAGCTCACAGGGGGCAGTCGAGACCCAGTACTTC. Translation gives CASSSQGAVETQYF.

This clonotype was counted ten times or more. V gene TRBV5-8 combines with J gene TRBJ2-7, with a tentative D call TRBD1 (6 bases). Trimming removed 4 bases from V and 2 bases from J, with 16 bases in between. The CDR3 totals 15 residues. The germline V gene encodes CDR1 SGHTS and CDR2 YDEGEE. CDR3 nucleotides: TGTGCCAGCAGCAAAGGTCCAGGGGTTACCTACGAGCAGTACTTC. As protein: CASSKGPGVTYEQYF.

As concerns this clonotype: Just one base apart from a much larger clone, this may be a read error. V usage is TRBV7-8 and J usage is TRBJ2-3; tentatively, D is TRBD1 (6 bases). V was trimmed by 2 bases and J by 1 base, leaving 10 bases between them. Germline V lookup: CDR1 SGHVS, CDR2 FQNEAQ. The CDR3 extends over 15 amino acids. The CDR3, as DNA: TGTGCCAGCAGCTTAAAGAGGACAGGCACAGATACGCAGTATTTT. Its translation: CASSLKRTGTDTQYF.

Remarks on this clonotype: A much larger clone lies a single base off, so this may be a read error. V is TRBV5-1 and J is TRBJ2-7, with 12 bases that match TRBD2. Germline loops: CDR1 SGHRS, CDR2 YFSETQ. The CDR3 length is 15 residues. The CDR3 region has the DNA TGCGCCGGCAGCACGACGGGACTAGCGGGCTACGAGCAGTACTTC. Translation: CAGSTTGLAGYEQYF.

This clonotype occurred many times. The CDR3 nucleotides read TGTGCCAGCGGGCGACAGAACAATGAGCAGTTCTTC. It specifies CASGRQNNEQFF. The chain is built from TRBV7-3 and TRBJ2-1, with D possibly being TRBD1 (5 bases). The CDR3 has 12 residues. V lost 8 bases to trimming and J lost 5 bases, with 10 bases between them. Germline CDR1 is SGHTA and CDR2 is FQGTGA.

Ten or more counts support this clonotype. CDR3 amino acids: CATSGVDQETQYF. The CDR3 nucleotides are TGTGCCACCTCCGGGGTGGACCAAGAGACCCAGTACTTC. V usage is TRBV10-3 and J usage is TRBJ2-5; D possibly corresponds to TRBD2 (5 bases). The CDR3 is 13 residues long. Germline-derived CDR1 and CDR2 are ENHRY and SYGVKD. The germline V and J ends were trimmed by 10 bases and 0 bases, with 12 bases remaining between them.

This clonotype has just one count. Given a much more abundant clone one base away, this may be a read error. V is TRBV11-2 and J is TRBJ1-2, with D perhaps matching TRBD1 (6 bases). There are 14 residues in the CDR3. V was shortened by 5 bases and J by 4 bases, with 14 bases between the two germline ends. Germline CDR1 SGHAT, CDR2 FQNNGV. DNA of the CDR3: TGTGCCAGCAGCACGGACAGTCAAAGCTATGGCTACACCTTC. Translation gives CASSTDSQSYGYTF.

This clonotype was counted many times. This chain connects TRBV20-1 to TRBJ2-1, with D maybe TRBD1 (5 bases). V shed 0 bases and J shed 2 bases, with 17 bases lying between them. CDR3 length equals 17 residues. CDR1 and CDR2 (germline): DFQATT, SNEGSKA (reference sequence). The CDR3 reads CSARDPQGWDTYNEQFF. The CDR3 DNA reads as TGCAGTGCTAGAGATCCCCAGGGATGGGATACCTACAATGAGCAGTTCTTC.

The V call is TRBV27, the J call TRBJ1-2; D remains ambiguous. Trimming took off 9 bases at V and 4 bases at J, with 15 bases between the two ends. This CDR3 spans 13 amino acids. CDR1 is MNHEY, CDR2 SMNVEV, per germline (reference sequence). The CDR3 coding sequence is TGTGCCAGAAGGCCTGTGGGCCCCTATGGCTACACCTTC. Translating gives CARRPVGPYGYTF.

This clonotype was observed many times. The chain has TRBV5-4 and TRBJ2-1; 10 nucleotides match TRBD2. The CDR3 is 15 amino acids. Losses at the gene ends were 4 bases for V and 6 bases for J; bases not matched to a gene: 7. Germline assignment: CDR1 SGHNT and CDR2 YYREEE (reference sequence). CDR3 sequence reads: CASSPAGGPLNEQFF. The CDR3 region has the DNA TGTGCCAGCAGCCCAGCGGGGGGGCCTCTCAATGAGCAGTTCTTC. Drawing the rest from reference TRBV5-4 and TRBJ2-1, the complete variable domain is ETGVTQSPTHLIKTRGQQVTLRCSSQSGHNTVSWYQQALGQGPQFIFQYYREEENGRGNFPPRFSGLQFPNYSSELNVNALELDDSALYLCASSPAGGPLNEQFFGPGTRLTVL.

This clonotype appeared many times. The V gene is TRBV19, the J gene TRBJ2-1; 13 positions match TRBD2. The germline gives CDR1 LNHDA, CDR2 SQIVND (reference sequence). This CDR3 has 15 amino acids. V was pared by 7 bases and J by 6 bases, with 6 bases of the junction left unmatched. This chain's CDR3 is CASTGTSGGVNEQFF. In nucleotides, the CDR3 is TGTGCCAGTACGGGTACTAGCGGGGGGGTCAATGAGCAGTTCTTC.

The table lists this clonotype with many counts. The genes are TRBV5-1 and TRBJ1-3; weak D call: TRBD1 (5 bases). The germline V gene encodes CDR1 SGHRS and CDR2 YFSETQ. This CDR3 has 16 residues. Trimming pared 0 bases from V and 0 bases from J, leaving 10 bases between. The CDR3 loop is CASSLVGDYSGNTIYF. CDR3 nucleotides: TGCGCCAGCAGCTTGGTGGGGGATTACTCTGGAAACACCATATATTTT.

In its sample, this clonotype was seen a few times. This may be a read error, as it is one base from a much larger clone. The CDR3 region has the DNA TGCAGTGCTTTTATTGGACAGTGGGGCTACGCCTTC. The encoded protein is CSAFIGQWGYAF. This rearrangement joins TRBV20-1 to TRBJ1-2, with D tentatively TRBD1 (6 bases). Germline V CDR1 and CDR2: DFQATT, SNEGSKA (reference sequence). This CDR3 is 12 amino acids long.

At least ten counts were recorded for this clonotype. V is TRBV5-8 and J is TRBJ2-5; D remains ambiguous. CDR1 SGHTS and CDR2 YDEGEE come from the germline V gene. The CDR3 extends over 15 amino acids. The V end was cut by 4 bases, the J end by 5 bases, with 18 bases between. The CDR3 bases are TGTGCCAGCAGCCCATCGGTAGGCGGTTCGGAGACCCAGTACTTC. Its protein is CASSPSVGGSETQYF.